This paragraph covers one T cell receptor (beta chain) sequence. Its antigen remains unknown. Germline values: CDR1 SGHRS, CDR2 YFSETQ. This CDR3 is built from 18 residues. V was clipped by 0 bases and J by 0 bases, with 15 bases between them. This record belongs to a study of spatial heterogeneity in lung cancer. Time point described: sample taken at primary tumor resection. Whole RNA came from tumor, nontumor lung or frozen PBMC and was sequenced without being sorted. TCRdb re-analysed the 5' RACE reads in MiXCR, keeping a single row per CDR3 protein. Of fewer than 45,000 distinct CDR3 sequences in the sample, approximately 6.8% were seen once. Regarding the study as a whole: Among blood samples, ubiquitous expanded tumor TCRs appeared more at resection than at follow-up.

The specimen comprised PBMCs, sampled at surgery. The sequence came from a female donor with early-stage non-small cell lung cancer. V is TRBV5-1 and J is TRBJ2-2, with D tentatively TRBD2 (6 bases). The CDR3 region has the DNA TGCGCCAGCAGCTTGGGGCGGGGCCGACCGACGAACACCGGGGAGCTGTTTTTT. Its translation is CASSLGRGRPTNTGELFF.